Shown below are 30 T cell receptor beta chains from a single sample sequenced in a study of T cell repertoires in cytomegalovirus infection. Their antigen targets remain unknown. Using its own MiXCR run on the reads, TCRdb lists one record per CDR3 protein. The sample records roughly 220,000 distinct CDR3 sequences, around 40% being singletons. The sample consisted of CD8+ T cells from cultured PBMCs, taken from culture after CMV antigen stimulation. The receptors shown here come from a human donor in good health (CMV status not recorded). Some clones in this sample may be carry-over from other donors' samples.

This clonotype has just one count. This chain connects TRBV11-2 to TRBJ2-7, with D perhaps TRBD1 or TRBD2 (5 bases each). Germline loops: CDR1 SGHAT, CDR2 FQNNGV. This CDR3 has 15 residues. Deletions cut 2 bases from V and 3 bases from J, with 14 bases between. The CDR3 nucleotides are TGTGCCAGCAGCTTATCCGGGGCAAGGAACTACGAGCAGTACTTC. Translated: CASSLSGARNYEQYF.

The rearrangement joins TRBV9 to TRBJ2-7; 10 nucleotides line up with TRBD2. CDR3 length equals 21 residues. CDR1 and CDR2 from the germline V gene are SGDLS and YYNGEE. V dropped 4 bases and J dropped 1; count of bases not matched to a gene: 23. The CDR3 DNA is TGTGCCAGCAGCCCCCGACGAGAGGGGTTTAGCGGGAGGCGATATTCCTACGAGCAGTACTTC. Translated, it gives CASSPRREGFSGRRYSYEQYF.

This clonotype was found a few times. V usage is TRBV7-2 and J usage is TRBJ2-5; 7 bases match TRBD2. The germline CDR1 and CDR2 sequences are SGHTA and FQGNSA. CDR3 length: 14 residues. V lost 2 bases and J lost 2; bases outside the gene matches: 2. CDR3 loop: CASSLRDYQETQYF. The DNA of the CDR3 is TGTGCCAGCAGCTTAAGGGACTATCAAGAGACCCAGTACTTC.

This clonotype was counted many times. This chain connects TRBV7-6 to TRBJ2-2, with unresolved D. The CDR3 is made up of 18 amino acids. CDR1 and CDR2 from the germline V gene are SGHVS and FNYEAQ. V lost 0 bases and J 4 bases, leaving 18 bases between the germline ends. The CDR3 spells CASSLALPGPTTTGELFF. CDR3 nucleotide sequence: TGTGCCAGCAGCTTAGCTCTACCGGGTCCTACTACCACCGGGGAGCTGTTTTTT.

The chain has TRBV12-5 and TRBJ1-1; TRBD1 aligns across 8 bases. Germline V lookup: CDR1 LGHNT, CDR2 FRNRAP. CDR3 length: 15 residues. V was pared by 0 bases and J by 4 bases, with 4 bases of the junction left unmatched. The CDR3 protein is CASGLVQGGLTEAFF. CDR3 nucleotide sequence: TGTGCTAGTGGTTTGGTACAGGGGGGCCTCACTGAAGCTTTCTTT.

This chain uses TRBV11-2 with TRBJ2-5, with no clear D. This CDR3 has 15 residues. The germline V gene has CDR1 SGHAT and CDR2 FQNNGV. The V and J ends lost 0 bases and 5 bases respectively, with 13 bases between them. The CDR3 is CASSLESWDMETQYF. As DNA, the CDR3 is TGTGCCAGCAGCTTAGAGAGCTGGGATATGGAGACCCAGTACTTC.

This clonotype was seen a handful of times. V usage is TRBV7-3 and J usage is TRBJ1-1, with D possibly TRBD1 on 5 matching bases. Deletions cut 2 bases from V and 4 bases from J, with 11 bases between. CDR1 is SGHTA and CDR2 is FQGTGA in the germline V gene. There are 14 residues in the CDR3. In DNA form, the CDR3 reads TGTGCCAGCAGCTTAGCGGGGCGGGGCACTGAAGCTTTCTTT. It translates to CASSLAGRGTEAFF.

This sequence joins TRBV6-5 and TRBJ2-1; 9 bases match TRBD2. With V trimmed by 6 bases and J by 1 base, 10 bases remained unmatched. The CDR3 sequence is 17 residues long. The germline CDR1 and CDR2 sequences are MNHEY and SVGAGI. The CDR3 DNA sequence: TGTGCCAGCAGCCCTTGGCGGGAGGGCCTGTCCTACAATGAGCAGTTCTTC. Translating gives CASSPWREGLSYNEQFF.

The CDR3 bases are TGTGCCAGCTCACCGTTGGCAGGGAGGGATCAGCCCCAGCATTTT. It specifies CASSPLAGRDQPQHF. The chain has TRBV18 and TRBJ1-5; D may be TRBD1 (5 bases). The germline V gene encodes CDR1 KGHSH and CDR2 LQKENI. CDR3 size: 15 residues. V was pared by 3 bases and J by 5 bases, with 14 bases between.

This clonotype was found once. V usage is TRBV3-1 and J usage is TRBJ2-1; D unclear. The CDR3 is made up of 16 amino acids. The germline V and J ends were trimmed by 4 bases and 0 bases, with 13 bases remaining between them. Germline V lookup: CDR1 LGHDT, CDR2 YNNKEL (reference sequence). The CDR3 DNA reads as TGTGCCAGCAGCCCTCCGGCGGCTGACTCCTACAATGAGCAGTTCTTC. Translation: CASSPPAADSYNEQFF.

The chain carries TRBV10-3 and TRBJ2-1; D call uncertain. Germline V gene sequence: CDR1 ENHRY, CDR2 SYGVKD. V lost 4 bases, J lost 6 bases, and 16 bases lay in between. The CDR3 extends over 15 amino acids. This CDR3 reads CAISAGSVELNEQFF. The CDR3 DNA sequence: TGTGCCATCAGTGCCGGGTCGGTTGAGCTCAATGAGCAGTTCTTC.

The rearrangement joins TRBV27 to TRBJ2-7; possible D gene TRBD1, 5 bases. Trimming pared 3 bases from V and 4 bases from J, leaving 13 bases between. Germline CDR1 and CDR2: MNHEY and SMNVEV (reference sequence). The CDR3 is made up of 14 amino acids. In nucleotides, the CDR3 is TGTGCCAGCAGTTTGATAGGGCAGGGTTACGAGCAGTACTTC. Amino acid sequence: CASSLIGQGYEQYF.

The chain combines TRBV27 with TRBJ2-2, with 9 bases aligning to TRBD1. This CDR3 has 17 amino acids. Trimming removed 5 bases from V and 0 bases from J; junction bases left unmatched: 7. Germline loops: CDR1 MNHEY, CDR2 SMNVEV (reference sequence). CDR3 sequence: CASSPGQGYSNTGELFF. The CDR3 region has the DNA TGTGCCAGCAGTCCGGGACAGGGTTATTCGAACACCGGGGAGCTGTTTTTT.

A few counts support this clonotype. The chain couples TRBV7-8 to TRBJ1-4, with D perhaps matching TRBD1 (6 bases). Germline V gives CDR1 SGHVS, CDR2 FQNEAQ. With 7 bases removed from V and 8 bases from J, the gap between germline ends came to 20 bases. This CDR3 has 15 amino acids. The DNA for the CDR3 is TGTGCCAGCACCGATCTAGGGGGAGAGGAGGAAAAACTGTTTTTT. This sequence encodes CASTDLGGEEEKLFF.

This chain joins TRBV19 and TRBJ1-1; tentatively, D is TRBD1 (5 bases). Germline lookup yields CDR1 LNHDA and CDR2 SQIVND (reference sequence). V lost 3 bases and J 3 bases, leaving 14 bases between the germline ends. The CDR3 is 15 residues long. CDR3 nucleotides: TGTGCCAGTAGTATTTCAGGGCGAGGGCACACTGAAGCTTTCTTT. This gives the protein CASSISGRGHTEAFF.

This clonotype was observed a handful of times. The rearrangement uses TRBV7-8 and TRBJ2-7; 10 bases map to TRBD1. J was trimmed by 5 bases and V by 5 bases; bases with no gene match: 9. From germline, CDR1 is SGHVS and CDR2 FQNEAQ. This CDR3 is built from 15 residues. The CDR3 loop reads CASSRTTGGLDEQYF. CDR3 DNA: TGTGCCAGCAGCCGCACGACAGGGGGCTTGGACGAGCAGTACTTC.

V usage is TRBV11-2 and J usage is TRBJ1-6, with D unclear. CDR1 is SGHAT, CDR2 FQNNGV, per germline. The CDR3 totals 16 residues. The germline V and J ends were trimmed by 5 bases and 5 bases, with 16 bases remaining between them. The CDR3 coding sequence is TGTGCCAGCAGCCCGGTAGAACCGATCGATAATTCACCCCTCCACTTT. Its translation is CASSPVEPIDNSPLHF.

The chain couples TRBV11-3 to TRBJ2-2, with 11 bases matching TRBD2. The CDR3 loop spans 15 amino acids. With 2 bases clipped from V and 6 bases from J, the junction kept 2 bases outside the gene matches. Germline V lookup: CDR1 SGHNT, CDR2 YENEEA. The CDR3 DNA sequence: TGTGCCAGCAGCTTAACTAGCGGGAGTTCCGGGGAGCTGTTTTTT. Protein: CASSLTSGSSGELFF.

The rearrangement uses TRBV6-1 and TRBJ2-7; 8 bases match TRBD1. The CDR3 length is 17 residues. From germline, CDR1 is MNHNS and CDR2 SASEGT. Trimming cost V 4 bases and J 6 bases; bases outside gene matches: 17. The CDR3 DNA reads as TGTGCCAGCAGTGCAAAACCCCCGACAGGGGTCTTCGTCGAGCAGTACTTC. Translation: CASSAKPPTGVFVEQYF.

This clonotype was found a few times. The chain recombines TRBV12-3 or TRBV12-4 with TRBJ1-2; D may be TRBD1 (6 bases). The CDR3 runs 14 residues. Trimming took off 1 base at V and 7 bases at J, with 13 bases between the two ends. CDR3 amino acids: CASSLGRDTPGYTF. The CDR3, as DNA: TGTGCCAGCAGTTTAGGCCGGGACACCCCTGGCTACACCTTC.

This clonotype was counted many times. V and J are TRBV11-3 and TRBJ2-1; TRBD2 might be the D (5 bases). Germline V gives CDR1 SGHNT, CDR2 YENEEA. The CDR3 length is 12 residues. Trimming took 6 bases from V and 5 from J, leaving 8 bases between them. The CDR3 loop is CASREGDNEQFF. The CDR3 nucleotides read TGTGCCAGCAGAGAGGGCGACAATGAGCAGTTCTTC.

Many counts were recorded for this clonotype. The CDR3 sequence: CASSLLVNTEAFF. DNA for the CDR3: TGTGCCAGCAGCTTATTGGTGAACACTGAAGCTTTCTTT. The chain links TRBV7-6 to TRBJ1-1; D remains unclear. Germline V lookup: CDR1 SGHVS, CDR2 FNYEAQ. Trimming left V 2 bases short and J 0 bases short, with 4 bases between. The CDR3 has 13 residues. The full variable domain, completed using reference TRBV7-6 and TRBJ1-1, is GAGVSQSPRYKVTKRGQDVALRCDPISGHVSLYWYRQALGQGPEFLTYFNYEAQQDKSGLPNDRFSAERPEGSISTLTIQRTEQRDSAMYRCASSLLVNTEAFFGQGTRLTVV.

This clonotype has ten or more counts. The chain carries TRBV7-9 and TRBJ2-7; D gene uncertain. Germline CDR1 reads SEHNR; CDR2 reads FQNEAQ (reference sequence). This CDR3 is built from 16 residues. Trimming took off 5 bases at V and 1 base at J, with 18 bases between the two ends. The CDR3 protein is CASSPTTATLSYEQYF. The CDR3 coding sequence is TGTGCCAGCAGCCCTACTACAGCTACCCTATCCTACGAGCAGTACTTC.

This clonotype was seen more than once but under ten times. The chain couples TRBV27 to TRBJ1-2; tentative D call: TRBD1 (5 bases). The V end lost 3 bases, the J end lost 8 bases, and 13 bases lay between the germline ends. This CDR3 comprises 13 residues. Per the germline V gene, CDR1 is MNHEY and CDR2 is SMNVEV (reference sequence). The CDR3 DNA is TGTGCCAGCAGTTTCTCAGGGTCTCGGGGCTACACCTTC. Amino acid sequence: CASSFSGSRGYTF.

The table lists this clonotype with a few counts. The chain combines TRBV5-6 with TRBJ2-7, with a tentative D call TRBD2 (6 bases). V was clipped by 3 bases and J by 6 bases, with 10 bases between them. This CDR3 is 12 amino acids long. Germline V gene data show CDR1 as SGHDT and CDR2 as YYEEEE. DNA of the CDR3: TGTGCCAGCAGCTGGAGGGCGCGCGAGCAGTACTTC. Translated, it gives CASSWRAREQYF.

This clonotype has only a few counts. This sequence joins TRBV15 and TRBJ2-2; D assignment may be TRBD1 or TRBD2 (7 bases each). The CDR3 has 15 residues. Trimming removed 2 bases from V and 5 bases from J, with 12 bases in between. Per germline, CDR1 LNHNV and CDR2 YYDKDF (reference sequence). For the CDR3, the DNA is TGTGCCACCAGCAGAACAGGGGAGGGAACCGGGGAGCTGTTTTTT. Translated: CATSRTGEGTGELFF.

The V and J genes are TRBV28 and TRBJ2-1; weak D call: TRBD2 (6 bases). The V gene's germline CDR1 is MDHEN and CDR2 SYDVKM. This CDR3 spans 15 amino acids. V shed 7 bases and J shed 5 bases, with 18 bases lying between them. The CDR3 DNA reads as TGTGCCAGCACCCCCCGACTAGGAGGAAACAATGAGCAGTTCTTC. It encodes CASTPRLGGNNEQFF.

This clonotype was picked up many times. V gene TRBV7-8 combines with J gene TRBJ2-4; D is unclear. Deletions cut 5 bases from V and 5 bases from J, with 13 bases between. Germline V lookup: CDR1 SGHVS, CDR2 FQNEAQ. The CDR3 runs to 14 residues. CDR3 sequence: CASSPSLAENIQYF. CDR3 DNA: TGTGCCAGCAGCCCTAGTTTGGCGGAAAACATTCAGTACTTC. Full variable domain (outside the CDR3, taken from reference TRBV7-8 and TRBJ2-4): GAGVSQSPRYKVAKRGQDVALRCDPISGHVSLFWYQQALGQGPEFLTYFQNEAQLDKSGLPSDRFFAERPEGSVSTLKIQRTQQEDSAVYLCASSPSLAENIQYFGAGTRLSVL.

This clonotype was recorded a few times. V usage is TRBV2 and J usage is TRBJ2-3, with D maybe TRBD2 (6 bases). Germline assignment: CDR1 SNHLY and CDR2 FYNNEI. The ends were cut back, 4 bases at V and 4 bases at J, with 9 bases in the middle. This CDR3 spans 13 amino acids. This CDR3 reads CASSVWGADTQYF. CDR3 nucleotide sequence: TGTGCCAGCAGTGTATGGGGGGCAGATACGCAGTATTTT.

This clonotype was found once. CDR3 coding DNA: TGTGCCAGCAGTGAAGCAGGGAATGGAGAGTGGAACACTGAAGCTTTCTTT. Translated, it gives CASSEAGNGEWNTEAFF. This chain uses TRBV6-1 with TRBJ1-1; no firm D call. In germline, CDR1 is MNHNS, CDR2 SASEGT. V was cut by 0 bases and J by 1 base, with 15 bases left in between. CDR3 length: 17 residues.